This TCR beta chain was observed in a study of neurological immune-mediated disorders. Findings and caveats of the study: The phylogenetic placement of 18 of 34 multiple sclerosis patients' repertoires in one related-CDR3 cluster constitutes a possible signature. Private repertoires in all groups were suggested, as expanded clones shared no CDR3 amino acid sequences across subjects.

This clonotype was observed at least ten times. Its antigen is unknown. Unsorted libraries came from 2 million PBMCs stored at -80 °C. Germline V gene lookup returns CDR1 MNHEY and CDR2 SMNVEV (reference sequence). This CDR3 region has 14 residues. The V end lost 5 bases, the J end lost 6 bases, and 14 bases lay between the germline ends. The authors produced cDNA by 5'RACE using 10-nucleotide random UMIs. One entry per CDR3 protein, called by TCRdb with MiXCR from the 5' RACE reads. This sample has 50,000 to 65,000 distinct CDR3 sequences, with around 4.8% found just once. The material sequenced was PBMCs. The receptor comes from a woman aged 45-65 years with multiple sclerosis. The rearrangement joins TRBV27 to TRBJ1-5; D possibly corresponds to TRBD1 (5 bases). CDR3 coding DNA: TGTGCCAGCAGTCTTGGGACGGTAGGTCAGCCCCAGCATTTT. Its protein product is CASSLGTVGQPQHF.